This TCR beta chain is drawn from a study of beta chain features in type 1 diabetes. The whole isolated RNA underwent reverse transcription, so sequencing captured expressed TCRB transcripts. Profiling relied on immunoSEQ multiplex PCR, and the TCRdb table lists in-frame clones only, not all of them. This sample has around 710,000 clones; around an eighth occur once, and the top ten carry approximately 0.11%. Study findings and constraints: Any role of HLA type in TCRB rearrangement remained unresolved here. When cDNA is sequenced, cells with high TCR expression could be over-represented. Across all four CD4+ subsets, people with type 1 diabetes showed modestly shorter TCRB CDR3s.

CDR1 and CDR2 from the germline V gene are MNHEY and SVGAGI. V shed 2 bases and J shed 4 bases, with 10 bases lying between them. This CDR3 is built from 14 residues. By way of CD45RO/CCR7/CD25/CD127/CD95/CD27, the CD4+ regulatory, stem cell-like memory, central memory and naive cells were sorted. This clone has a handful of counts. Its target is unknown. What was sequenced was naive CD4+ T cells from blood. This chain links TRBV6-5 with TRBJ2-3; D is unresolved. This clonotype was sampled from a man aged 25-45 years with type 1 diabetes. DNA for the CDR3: TGTGCCAGCAGTTACGGGGTCCCCGCAGATACGCAGTATTTT. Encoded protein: CASSYGVPADTQYF.